Presented here are 20 T cell receptor beta chains from one specimen sequenced in a study of blood T cell repertoires in COVID-19. Only in-frame clones appear in the TCRdb table, and some are missing; sequencing was by immunoSEQ multiplex PCR. The table lists about 400,000 clones, around nine tenths of them singletons. The specimen sequenced was peripheral blood. The receptors were sampled from a young woman with acute or convalescent COVID-19.

V gene TRBV13 combines with J gene TRBJ1-2, with TRBD1 as a possible D gene (5 bases). Germline lookup yields CDR1 PRHDT and CDR2 FYEKMQ (reference sequence). The V gene lost 6 bases and the J gene lost 7 bases, with 9 bases spanning the gap. The CDR3 runs to 11 residues. CDR3 protein: CASRDIFGYTF. The CDR3 nucleotides are TGTGCCAGCAGGGACATATTTGGCTACACCTTC. Full variable domain (outside the CDR3, taken from reference TRBV13 and TRBJ1-2): AAGVIQSPRHLIKEKRETATLKCYPIPRHDTVYWYQQGPGQDPQFLISFYEKMQSDKGSIPDRFSAQQFSDYHSELNMSSLELGDSALYFCASRDIFGYTFGSGTRLTVV.

This chain connects TRBV28 to TRBJ1-3, with D possibly matching TRBD1 (6 bases). Trimming took off 11 bases at V and 8 bases at J, with 16 bases between the two ends. Germline V gene lookup returns CDR1 MDHEN and CDR2 SYDVKM. This CDR3 has 12 amino acids. The CDR3, as DNA: TGTGCCTCGACCGGGACACATGACACCATATATTTT. Translation: CASTGTHDTIYF.

V is TRBV19 and J is TRBJ2-2, with 9 bases that match TRBD2. CDR3 length equals 16 residues. J gave up 4 bases and V 4 bases, and 7 bases lay outside the gene matches. Germline V lookup: CDR1 LNHDA, CDR2 SQIVND (reference sequence). CDR3 amino acids: CASSKGASGATGELFF. CDR3 sequence (DNA): TGTGCCAGTAGTAAGGGCGCTAGCGGGGCCACCGGGGAGCTGTTTTTT.

The genes are TRBV6-5 and TRBJ1-1; D gene ambiguous. The CDR3 consists of 14 residues. V lost 7 bases and J lost 5, with 17 bases in between. The V gene's germline CDR1 is MNHEY and CDR2 SVGAGI. The CDR3: CASTDGSLWTEAFF. CDR3 in DNA: TGTGCCAGCACCGACGGGAGTCTTTGGACTGAAGCTTTCTTT.

DNA for the CDR3: TGTGCCAGCAGCTTGGTGCGGGGGTTCACTGAAGCTTTCTTT. Amino acid sequence: CASSLVRGFTEAFF. J is TRBJ1-1 and V is TRBV5-5; the D gene is possibly TRBD1 (5 bases). Per the germline V gene, CDR1 is SGHKS and CDR2 is YYEKEE (reference sequence). V dropped 0 bases and J dropped 4 bases, with 10 bases sitting between them. CDR3 length: 14 residues.

The chain joins TRBV3-1 (or the pseudogene TRBV3-2) to TRBJ2-7; 10 nucleotides align to TRBD2. J lost 6 bases, V lost 1 base, and 0 bases had no gene match. The V gene's germline CDR1 is LGHDT and CDR2 YNNKEL (reference sequence). This CDR3 spans 13 amino acids. The CDR3 region is CASSQVAGGEQYF. CDR3 DNA sequence: TGTGCCAGCAGCCAAGTAGCGGGGGGCGAGCAGTACTTC.

The chain joins TRBV7-9 to TRBJ1-1; the match to TRBD1 covers 10 bases. The CDR3 is 16 amino acids. Germline V gene lookup returns CDR1 SEHNR and CDR2 FQNEAQ (reference sequence). The ends lost 3 bases at V and 4 bases at J; junction bases unmatched: 8. The CDR3 coding sequence is TGTGCCAGCAGCTTTTTTGGACAGGGGGGTGGCACTGAAGCTTTCTTT. Translation gives CASSFFGQGGGTEAFF.

The V call is TRBV7-9, the J call TRBJ1-2; D ambiguous. There are 13 residues in the CDR3. Per the germline V gene, CDR1 is SEHNR and CDR2 is FQNEAQ (reference sequence). Trimming left V 1 base short and J 2 bases short, with 5 bases between. CDR3 in DNA: TGTGCCAGCAGCTTAGGAGTAAACTATGGCTACACCTTC. Translating it yields CASSLGVNYGYTF.

CDR3 nucleotide sequence: TGTGCCAGCAGCGGTGGCCACCTTGAGGGCGGGGAGCTGTTTTTT. Translating it yields CASSGGHLEGGELFF. The chain couples TRBV9 to TRBJ2-2; maybe TRBD2 (5 bases). Trimming pared 3 bases from V and 7 bases from J, leaving 16 bases between. In germline, CDR1 is SGDLS, CDR2 YYNGEE. The CDR3 has 15 amino acids.

The CDR3 DNA follows: TGTGCCAGCAGCTTACAGGGGCAGACAATGAACACTGAAGCTTTCTTT. It is translated as CASSLQGQTMNTEAFF. The rearrangement links TRBV7-9 to TRBJ1-1, with a tentative D call TRBD1 (6 bases). CDR3 length: 16 residues. Per the germline V gene, CDR1 is SEHNR and CDR2 is FQNEAQ (reference sequence). The V end was cut by 2 bases, the J end by 0 bases, with 13 bases between.

The chain carries TRBV5-4 and TRBJ2-3; TRBD2 matches at 10 bases. Germline CDR1 SGHNT, CDR2 YYREEE (reference sequence). V lost 4 bases to trimming and J lost 1 base; unmatched junction nucleotides: 3. This CDR3 comprises 15 residues. CDR3 nucleotide sequence: TGTGCCAGCAGCGTAGGACTAGCGGGCACAGATACGCAGTATTTT. This sequence encodes CASSVGLAGTDTQYF.

The rearrangement joins TRBV6-5 to TRBJ2-5; 11 bases are a match to TRBD2. The V segment lost 0 bases and the J segment 5 bases; nucleotides outside the gene matches: 2. The CDR3 is 15 amino acids. Germline V lookup: CDR1 MNHEY, CDR2 SVGAGI. CDR3 loop: CASSYSSSGGETQYF. The CDR3 DNA reads TGTGCCAGCAGTTACTCATCTAGCGGGGGGGAGACCCAGTACTTC.

This chain joins TRBV5-1 and TRBJ2-1; 8 bases are shared with TRBD2. The CDR3 runs 15 residues. Germline V gene lookup returns CDR1 SGHRS and CDR2 YFSETQ. V lost 0 bases and J lost 6; bases outside the gene matches: 5. The CDR3 here is CASSLAGGASNEQFF. The CDR3 coding sequence is TGCGCCAGCAGCTTGGCCGGGGGGGCGAGCAATGAGCAGTTCTTC.

The CDR3 DNA reads TGCGCCAGCAGCTTTTCTCAGACAGGCTACACTGAAGCTTTCTTT. Its translation is CASSFSQTGYTEAFF. The V gene is TRBV5-1, the J gene TRBJ1-1, with a weak D call TRBD1 (6 bases). In germline, CDR1 is SGHRS, CDR2 YFSETQ. CDR3 size: 15 residues. V shed 2 bases and J shed 3 bases, with 14 bases lying between them.

In the case of this clone: Other DNA sequences in the same sample also yield this CDR3. The chain combines TRBV2 with TRBJ2-1; TRBD1 agrees at 10 bases. J gave up 5 bases and V 6 bases, and 4 bases lay outside the gene matches. Germline CDR1 reads SNHLY; CDR2 reads FYNNEI. This CDR3 spans 14 amino acids. CDR3 in amino acids: CASSRDRGNNEQFF. Written as DNA, the CDR3 is TGTGCCAGCAGCCGGGACAGGGGTAACAATGAGCAGTTCTTC.

This sequence joins TRBV11-2 and TRBJ2-7, with TRBD2 matching 11 bases. J lost 2 bases, V lost 1 base, and 4 bases had no gene match. The V gene's germline CDR1 is SGHAT and CDR2 FQNNGV. The CDR3 runs 16 residues. CDR3 DNA sequence: TGTGCCAGCAGCTTAGGACTAGCGGGGCGAACCTACGAGCAGTACTTC. Translated, it gives CASSLGLAGRTYEQYF. Drawing the rest from reference TRBV11-2 and TRBJ2-7, the complete variable domain is EAGVAQSPRYKIIEKRQSVAFWCNPISGHATLYWYQQILGQGPKLLIQFQNNGVVDDSQLPKDRFSAERLKGVDSTLKIQPAKLEDSAVYLCASSLGLAGRTYEQYFGPGTRLTVT.

The V and J genes are TRBV4-1 and TRBJ1-5; 7 nucleotides agree with TRBD1. Germline V CDR1 and CDR2: MGHRA, YSYEKL. The trim removed 0 bases at V and 12 bases at J, leaving 14 bases unmatched. The CDR3 contains 16 residues. CDR3: CASSQETQGGNQFQHF. CDR3 sequence (DNA): TGCGCCAGCAGCCAAGAAACCCAAGGGGGCAATCAGTTCCAGCATTTT.

This clone was found a few times. This CDR3 reads CASSPSNSYGYTF. CDR3 nucleotides: TGTGCCAGCAGCCCAAGTAACTCATATGGCTACACCTTC. The V call is TRBV12-3 or TRBV12-4, the J call TRBJ1-2; D gene uncertain. Trimming took off 6 bases at V and 5 bases at J, with 13 bases between the two ends. The CDR3 has 13 residues.

The chain links TRBV10-3 to TRBJ2-1; D might be TRBD2 (6 bases). The CDR3 is 15 residues long. V was trimmed by 2 bases and J by 5 bases, leaving 13 bases between them. Germline CDR1 ENHRY, CDR2 SYGVKD. CDR3 nucleotide sequence: TGTGCCATCAGTGAGACGGGAGTCAGCCACAATGAGCAGTTCTTC. Its protein is CAISETGVSHNEQFF.

The chain couples TRBV11-2 to TRBJ1-4, with TRBD1 matching 7 bases. The germline V gene has CDR1 SGHAT and CDR2 FQNNGV. The ends lost 4 bases at V and 10 bases at J; junction bases unmatched: 9. This CDR3 comprises 14 residues. The CDR3 region has the DNA TGTGCCAGCAGCTCGGGACAGTCTCAAGGAAAACTGTTTTTT. This sequence encodes CASSSGQSQGKLFF.